The rows below give T cell receptor beta chains drawn from one sample of a study of OX40 agonist ivuxolimab in advanced cancers. The assay was immunoSEQ multiplex PCR, and TCRdb's table has in-frame clones only and misses some. The sample comprises about 36,000 clones, 74% of which are singletons, and roughly 20% rests with the top ten. Source: CD4+ or CD8+ T cells sorted from blood, taken in a trial of the OX40 agonist ivuxolimab. The source of these receptors is an adult with an advanced solid tumor such as melanoma, head and neck, liver or kidney cancer. Each CDR3 is given with its conserved first and last residue. Fields, in order: CDR3 length, D gene, V gene, J gene, clone size, CDR3 DNA, CDR3 protein. A D gene is named only where the DNA matches it firmly. Only some rows state a clone size, as once, few, many or a class for expanded clones.

cdr3_length: 12; d_call: -; v_call: TRBV11-3; j_call: TRBJ1-5; clone_size: -; cdr3_nt: TGTGCCAGCAGCCTCAGGAATCAGCCCCAGCATTTT; cdr3_aa: CASSLRNQPQHF
cdr3_length: 16; d_call: TRBD1; v_call: TRBV5-5; j_call: TRBJ1-6; clone_size: -; cdr3_nt: TGTGCCAGCAGCTTTCGACAGGGTTCCTATAATTCACCCCTCCACTTT; cdr3_aa: CASSFRQGSYNSPLHF
cdr3_length: 16; d_call: TRBD2; v_call: TRBV5-1; j_call: TRBJ2-3; clone_size: -; cdr3_nt: TGCGCCAGCAGCTCTGGCGGATCGACTAGCGGGGGTACGCAGTATTTT; cdr3_aa: CASSSGGSTSGGTQYF
cdr3_length: 14; d_call: -; v_call: TRBV11-2; j_call: TRBJ1-1; clone_size: -; cdr3_nt: TGTGCCAGCACCGCGTCAGGGGCGAACACTGAAGCTTTCTTT; cdr3_aa: CASTASGANTEAFF
cdr3_length: 15; d_call: -; v_call: TRBV11-2; j_call: TRBJ2-4; clone_size: -; cdr3_nt: TGTGCCAGCAGCTTAGTGGGCCACCGGAAAAACATTCAGTACTTC; cdr3_aa: CASSLVGHRKNIQYF
cdr3_length: 13; d_call: -; v_call: TRBV10-3; j_call: TRBJ2-3; clone_size: once; cdr3_nt: TGTGCCATCAGTGAAACCACGCCAGATACGCAGTATTTT; cdr3_aa: CAISETTPDTQYF
cdr3_length: 13; d_call: -; v_call: TRBV6-5; j_call: TRBJ1-5; clone_size: -; cdr3_nt: TGTGCCAGCGGCAGGAATAGCAATCAGCCCCAGCATTTT; cdr3_aa: CASGRNSNQPQHF
cdr3_length: 14; d_call: -; v_call: TRBV2; j_call: TRBJ2-5; clone_size: -; cdr3_nt: TGTGCCAGCGGTACCGCCTGGGCCCAAGAGACCCAGTACTTC; cdr3_aa: CASGTAWAQETQYF
cdr3_length: 12; d_call: -; v_call: TRBV6-6; j_call: TRBJ2-7; clone_size: few; cdr3_nt: TGTGCCGTCTCCAGGGAATCCTACGAGCAGTACTTC; cdr3_aa: CAVSRESYEQYF
cdr3_length: 13; d_call: -; v_call: TRBV5-1; j_call: TRBJ2-5; clone_size: -; cdr3_nt: TGCGCCAGCAGCTTGGCTGGGAAAGAGACCCAGTACTTC; cdr3_aa: CASSLAGKETQYF
cdr3_length: 17; d_call: TRBD1; v_call: TRBV4-1; j_call: TRBJ1-5; clone_size: -; cdr3_nt: TGCGCCAGCAGCCAAGATCCAGGACAGGGGGCCTATCAGCCCCAGCATTTT; cdr3_aa: CASSQDPGQGAYQPQHF
cdr3_length: 14; d_call: TRBD1; v_call: TRBV11-2; j_call: TRBJ2-7; clone_size: -; cdr3_nt: TGTGCCAGCAGCCCCACCGGGACAGGGTGGGAGCAGTACTTC; cdr3_aa: CASSPTGTGWEQYF
cdr3_length: 15; d_call: TRBD2; v_call: TRBV7-8; j_call: TRBJ2-1; clone_size: -; cdr3_nt: TGTGCCAGCAGCTCTACTAGCGCGGCCTACAATGAGCAGTTCTTC; cdr3_aa: CASSSTSAAYNEQFF
cdr3_length: 14; d_call: -; v_call: TRBV11-2; j_call: TRBJ1-5; clone_size: -; cdr3_nt: TGTGCCAGCAGTCCGGACAGCAGCAATCAGCCCCAGCATTTT; cdr3_aa: CASSPDSSNQPQHF
cdr3_length: 17; d_call: TRBD1; v_call: TRBV11-1; j_call: TRBJ2-3; clone_size: once; cdr3_nt: TGTGCCAGCAGCTTATCTTTTTGGACAGGGATCACAGATACGCAGTATTTT; cdr3_aa: CASSLSFWTGITDTQYF
cdr3_length: 14; d_call: TRBD2; v_call: TRBV7-3; j_call: TRBJ2-1; clone_size: -; cdr3_nt: TGTGCCAGCAGCTTAGCGGGGGGGCATAGTGAGCAGTTCTTC; cdr3_aa: CASSLAGGHSEQFF
cdr3_length: 13; d_call: -; v_call: TRBV9; j_call: TRBJ2-3; clone_size: once; cdr3_nt: TGTGCCAGCAGCCGAACCTCGGGGGATACGCAGTATTTT; cdr3_aa: CASSRTSGDTQYF
cdr3_length: 13; d_call: -; v_call: TRBV7-9; j_call: TRBJ2-5; clone_size: -; cdr3_nt: TGTGCCAGCAGCTTAAACGGTCGGGAGACCCAGTACTTC; cdr3_aa: CASSLNGRETQYF
cdr3_length: 13; d_call: -; v_call: TRBV2; j_call: TRBJ1-2; clone_size: -; cdr3_nt: TGTGCCAGCAGGGGACTACCTGGCGGTGGCTACACCTTC; cdr3_aa: CASRGLPGGGYTF
cdr3_length: 21; d_call: -; v_call: TRBV21-1; j_call: TRBJ2-3; clone_size: -; cdr3_nt: TGTGCCAGCAGCAAAGGAAGCCGGGGGTTGGGGCCTACAACTAGCACAGATACGCAGTATTTT; cdr3_aa: CASSKGSRGLGPTTSTDTQYF
cdr3_length: 13; d_call: TRBD1; v_call: TRBV5-5; j_call: TRBJ1-5; clone_size: -; cdr3_nt: TGTGCCAGTCGGGACAGTCTCAATCAGCCCCAGCATTTT; cdr3_aa: CASRDSLNQPQHF
cdr3_length: 11; d_call: -; v_call: TRBV7-2; j_call: TRBJ1-3; clone_size: -; cdr3_nt: TGTGCCAGCAGCCCCGACAGGCGCCAGTATTTT; cdr3_aa: CASSPDRRQYF
cdr3_length: 13; d_call: -; v_call: TRBV2; j_call: TRBJ2-1; clone_size: few; cdr3_nt: TGTGCCACCAAACCTCTCAGGGAGAATGAGCAGTTCTTC; cdr3_aa: CATKPLRENEQFF
cdr3_length: 12; d_call: TRBD1; v_call: TRBV29-1; j_call: TRBJ2-5; clone_size: -; cdr3_nt: TGCAGCGTAGAAACAGGGGTTGGGACCCAGTACTTC; cdr3_aa: CSVETGVGTQYF
cdr3_length: 16; d_call: TRBD1; v_call: TRBV5-6; j_call: TRBJ2-7; clone_size: -; cdr3_nt: TGTGCCAGCAGCCCAATAATGGTGGACAGGGGTTACGAGCAGTACTTC; cdr3_aa: CASSPIMVDRGYEQYF
cdr3_length: 10; d_call: -; v_call: TRBV29-1; j_call: TRBJ1-4; clone_size: -; cdr3_nt: TGCAGCATTATGGAGGAAAAACTGTTTTTT; cdr3_aa: CSIMEEKLFF
cdr3_length: 12; d_call: -; v_call: TRBV27; j_call: TRBJ1-2; clone_size: once; cdr3_nt: TGTGCTTCAGACGGACTTGACTATGGCTACACCTTC; cdr3_aa: CASDGLDYGYTF